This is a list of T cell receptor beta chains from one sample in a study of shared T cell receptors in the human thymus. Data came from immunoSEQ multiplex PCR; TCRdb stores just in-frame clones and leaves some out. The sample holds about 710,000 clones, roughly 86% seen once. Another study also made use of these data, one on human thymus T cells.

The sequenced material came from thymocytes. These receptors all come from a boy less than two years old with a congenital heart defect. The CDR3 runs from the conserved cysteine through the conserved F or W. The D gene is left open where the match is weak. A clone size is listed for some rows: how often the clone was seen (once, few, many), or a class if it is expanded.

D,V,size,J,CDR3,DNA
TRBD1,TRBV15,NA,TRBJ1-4,CATSRGQNEKLFF,TGTGCCACCAGTAGGGGACAGAATGAAAAACTGTTTTTT
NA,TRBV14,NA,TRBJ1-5,CASSGRNQPQHF,TGTGCCAGCAGCGGGCGCAATCAGCCCCAGCATTTT
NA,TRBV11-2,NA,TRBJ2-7,CASSLDLLRVILDEQYF,TGTGCCAGCAGCTTAGATCTCCTGAGAGTTATATTGGACGAGCAGTACTTC
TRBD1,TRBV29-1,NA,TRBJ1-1,CSTPGQGATEAFF,TGCAGCACCCCGGGACAGGGGGCGACTGAAGCTTTCTTT
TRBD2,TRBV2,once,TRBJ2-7,CASSEGGLAGPIRHSYEQYF,TGTGCCAGCAGTGAAGGCGGACTAGCGGGACCTATAAGGCACTCCTACGAGCAGTACTTC
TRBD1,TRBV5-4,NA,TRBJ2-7,CASSSGTGAEQYF,TGTGCCAGCAGCTCCGGGACAGGGGCCGAGCAGTACTTC
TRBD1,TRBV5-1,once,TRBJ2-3,CASRVGQGAADTQYF,TGCGCCAGCAGGGTCGGACAGGGGGCGGCAGATACGCAGTATTTT
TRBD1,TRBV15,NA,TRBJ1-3,CATSRDRGRGRNTIYF,TGTGCCACCAGCAGGGACAGGGGGCGAGGTAGAAACACCATATATTTT
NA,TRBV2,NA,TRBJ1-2,CASSPDNNYGYTF,TGTGCCAGCAGTCCTGACAATAACTATGGCTACACCTTC
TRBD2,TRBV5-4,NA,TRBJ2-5,CASRPSGSGETQYF,TGTGCCAGCAGACCCAGCGGGAGCGGTGAGACCCAGTACTTC
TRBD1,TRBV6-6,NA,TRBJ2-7,CASSYSGTGADLEQYF,TGTGCCAGCAGTTACTCTGGGACAGGGGCCGACCTCGAGCAGTACTTC
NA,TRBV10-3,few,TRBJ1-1,CAISESIQSSNTEAFF,TGTGCCATCAGTGAGTCGATACAATCGTCAAACACTGAAGCTTTCTTT
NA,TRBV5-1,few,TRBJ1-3,CASSLGQSGNTIYF,TGCGCCAGCAGCTTGGGGCAGTCTGGAAACACCATATATTTT
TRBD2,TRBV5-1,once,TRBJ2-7,CASSLEASGTYEQYF,TGCGCCAGCAGCTTGGAAGCTAGCGGGACTTACGAGCAGTACTTC
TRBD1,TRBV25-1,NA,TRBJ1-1,CASSEIGDRGNTEAFF,TGTGCCAGCAGTGAAATTGGTGACAGGGGGAACACTGAAGCTTTCTTT
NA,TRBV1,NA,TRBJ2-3,CTSPGLSTDTQYF,TGCACCAGTCCGGGACTAAGCACAGATACGCAGTATTTT
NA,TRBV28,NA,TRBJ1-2,CASSLDRTYGYTF,TGTGCCAGCAGTTTAGACAGGACCTATGGCTACACCTTC
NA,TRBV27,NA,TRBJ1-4,CASNLLRGEKLFF,TGTGCCAGCAACCTCCTAAGGGGTGAAAAACTGTTTTTT
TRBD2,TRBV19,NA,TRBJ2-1,CASSCGTSGGASYEQFF,TGTGCCAGTAGTTGTGGGACTAGCGGGGGGGCGAGCTATGAGCAGTTCTTC
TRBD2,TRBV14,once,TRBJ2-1,CASSQRTSGGNEQFF,TGTGCCAGCAGCCAGCGGACTAGCGGGGGGAATGAGCAGTTCTTC
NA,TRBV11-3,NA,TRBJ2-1,CASSSAGQPLEQFF,TGTGCCAGCAGCTCCGCTGGACAGCCACTCGAGCAGTTCTTC
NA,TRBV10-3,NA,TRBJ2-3,CAISGGVDTQYF,TGTGCCATCAGTGGGGGGGTGGATACGCAGTATTTT
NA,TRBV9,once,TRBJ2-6,CASSVALEGTGANVLTF,TGTGCCAGCAGCGTAGCTTTGGAGGGAACTGGGGCCAACGTCCTGACTTTC
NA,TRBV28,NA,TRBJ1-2,CASSLSSRAIYGYTF,TGTGCCAGCAGTTTATCCAGCAGGGCGATCTATGGCTACACCTTC
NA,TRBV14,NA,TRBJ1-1,CASSQDSRQLMNTEAFF,TGTGCCAGCAGCCAAGATTCCCGACAGCTGATGAACACTGAAGCTTTCTTT
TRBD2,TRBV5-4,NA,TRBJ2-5,CASSLVNTWNLRGEQYF,TGTGCCAGCAGCTTGGTAAACACCTGGAACCTTCGGGGGGAGCAGTACTTC
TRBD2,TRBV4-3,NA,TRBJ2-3,CASSQARLAGTDTQYF,TGCGCCAGCAGCCAAGCAAGACTAGCCGGCACAGATACGCAGTATTTT